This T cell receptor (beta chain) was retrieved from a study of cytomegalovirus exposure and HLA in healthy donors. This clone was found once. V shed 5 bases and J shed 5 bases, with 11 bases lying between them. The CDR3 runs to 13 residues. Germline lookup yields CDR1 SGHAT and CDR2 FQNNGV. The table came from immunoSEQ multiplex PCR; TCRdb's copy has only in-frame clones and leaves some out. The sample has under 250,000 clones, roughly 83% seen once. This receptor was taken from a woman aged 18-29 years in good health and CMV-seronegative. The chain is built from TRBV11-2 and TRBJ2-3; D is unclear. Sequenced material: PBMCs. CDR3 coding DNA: TGTGCCAGCAGCCTAGGACCTTTAGATACGCAGTATTTT. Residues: CASSLGPLDTQYF.